This T cell receptor (beta chain) appears in the sequencing data of a study of blood T cell repertoires in COVID-19. Across the whole study: The United States, Italy and Spain were the sources of the acute and convalescent COVID-19 samples.

V lost 5 bases to trimming and J lost 4 bases; unmatched junction nucleotides: 5. This CDR3 spans 15 amino acids. CDR1 is MNHEY, CDR2 SMNVEV, per germline (reference sequence). Per the authors' pipeline: Amplified reference gene primers provided the basis for estimating nucleated cell counts. TCRdb keeps only in-frame clones here, not all; method: immunoSEQ multiplex PCR. The V and J calls and clone size come from that table; D and trimming were worked out from the DNA. The sample lists some 410,000 clones; more than 75% were seen once. Enrollees, roughly 18 to 89 years old, lived in 24 US areas. Categorization into cohorts depended on clinical history that participants reported.

Sequencing was performed on PBMCs or T cells enriched from blood (not recorded which). The receptor comes from a woman in her thirties with acute COVID-19. The chain uses TRBV27 and TRBJ2-1; 10 nucleotides agree with TRBD1. In DNA form, the CDR3 reads TGTGCCAGCAGTGAAGGGACAGGGGCTTACAATGAGCAGTTCTTC. This sequence encodes CASSEGTGAYNEQFF.